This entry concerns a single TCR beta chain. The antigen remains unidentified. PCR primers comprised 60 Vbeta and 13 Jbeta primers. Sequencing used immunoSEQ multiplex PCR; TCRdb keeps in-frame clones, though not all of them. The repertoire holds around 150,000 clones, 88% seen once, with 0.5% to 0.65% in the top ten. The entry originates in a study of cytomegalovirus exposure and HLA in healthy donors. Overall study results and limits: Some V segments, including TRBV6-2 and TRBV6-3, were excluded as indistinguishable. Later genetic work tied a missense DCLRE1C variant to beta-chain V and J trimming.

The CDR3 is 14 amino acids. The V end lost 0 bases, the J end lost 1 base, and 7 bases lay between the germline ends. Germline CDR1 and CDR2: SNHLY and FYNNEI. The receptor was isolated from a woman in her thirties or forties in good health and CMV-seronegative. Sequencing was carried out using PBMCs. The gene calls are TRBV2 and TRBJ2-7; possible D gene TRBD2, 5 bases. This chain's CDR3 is CASSEADWSYEQYF. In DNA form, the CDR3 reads TGTGCCAGCAGTGAAGCGGACTGGTCCTACGAGCAGTACTTC.